This TCR beta chain is from a study of T cell responses to AZD1222 COVID-19 vaccine. Study outcomes and limitations: Repertoire sampling happened only post peak T cell response. It should be noted that donors were predominantly white British and more often female, and clonal diversity was possibly underestimated. An increase in Spike-specific TCR breadth and depth was observed after two AZD1222 doses.

Germline-derived CDR1 and CDR2 are SGDLS and YYNGEE. The CDR3 length is 13 residues. Trimming cost V 2 bases and J 4 bases, with 7 bases left between them. Profiled with immunoSEQ multiplex PCR; TCRdb holds only in-frame clones, not every one. The data contain around 78,000 clones, nearly 90% of them singletons. Concerning this clone: Its antigen is unidentified.

The V call is TRBV9, the J call TRBJ1-5; D unresolved. The origin of this receptor is an adult in good health. Source: peripheral blood, taken on day 0 of MenACWY control vaccination. Here the CDR3 reads CASSVYPNQPQHF. The CDR3 DNA sequence: TGTGCCAGCAGCGTCTACCCAAATCAGCCCCAGCATTTT.